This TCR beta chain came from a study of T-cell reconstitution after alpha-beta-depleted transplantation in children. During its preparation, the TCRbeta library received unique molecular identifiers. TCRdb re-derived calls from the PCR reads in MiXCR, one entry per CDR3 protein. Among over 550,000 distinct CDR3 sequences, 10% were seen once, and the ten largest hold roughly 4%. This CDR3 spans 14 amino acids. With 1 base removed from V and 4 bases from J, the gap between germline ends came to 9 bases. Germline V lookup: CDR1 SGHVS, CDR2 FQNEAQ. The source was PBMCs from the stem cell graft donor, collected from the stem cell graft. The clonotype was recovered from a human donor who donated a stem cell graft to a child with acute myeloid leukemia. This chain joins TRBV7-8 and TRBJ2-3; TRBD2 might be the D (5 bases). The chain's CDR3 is CASSLDGSADTQYF. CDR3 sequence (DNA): TGTGCCAGCAGCTTAGATGGGAGTGCAGATACGCAGTATTTT.